Following are 26 T cell receptor beta chains from one sample sequenced in a study of identical twins. TCRdb re-derived calls from the 5' RACE reads in MiXCR, one entry per CDR3 protein. The sample includes about 260,000 distinct CDR3 sequences, 5.5% to 7% of them seen just once. These data are also associated with another study on yellow fever vaccine responses in identical twins.

The sequencing input was memory (CD45RO+) T cells sorted from blood. The receptors were gathered from a woman younger than 30 in good health.

The V gene is TRBV20-1, the J gene TRBJ2-5, with a possible D match to TRBD2 (5 bases). Germline V CDR1 and CDR2: DFQATT, SNEGSKA (reference sequence). The CDR3 contains 13 residues. Trimming left V 0 bases short and J 4 bases short, with 9 bases between. The CDR3: CSARDGGRETQYF. CDR3 coding DNA: TGCAGTGCTAGAGATGGCGGGCGAGAGACCCAGTACTTC.

This clonotype was detected only a few times. The chain joins TRBV5-5 to TRBJ2-7; the match to TRBD1 covers 7 bases. In germline, CDR1 is SGHKS, CDR2 YYEKEE (reference sequence). Trimming took 5 bases from V and 6 from J; bases not matched to a gene: 8. The CDR3 spans 13 residues. In DNA form, the CDR3 reads TGTGCCAGCAGTTATACAGGGGCCTCCGAGCAGTACGTC. Translation: CASSYTGASEQYV.

The rearrangement links TRBV7-3 to TRBJ2-5; no reliable D call. Germline V lookup: CDR1 SGHTA, CDR2 FQGTGA. The CDR3 is 15 amino acids. V lost 5 bases and J lost 2, with 15 bases in between. As DNA, the CDR3 is TGTGCCAGCAGCCCGTTGGGGATGGAGCAAGAGACCCAGTACTTC. It is translated as CASSPLGMEQETQYF.

This clonotype was counted a few times. This chain connects TRBV20-1 to TRBJ2-7; the D is unclear. The CDR3 consists of 14 residues. In germline, CDR1 is DFQATT, CDR2 SNEGSKA (reference sequence). V was shortened by 6 bases and J by 4 bases, with 19 bases between the two germline ends. The CDR3 sequence is CSAIPRPDSYEQYV. The DNA of the CDR3 is TGCAGTGCGATCCCTAGACCTGACTCGTACGAGCAGTACGTC.

This clonotype has just a few counts. The genes are TRBV12-3 or TRBV12-4 and TRBJ1-2; 9 bases line up with TRBD1. This CDR3 is 15 amino acids long. Unmatched junction bases numbered 8, after V lost 3 bases and J lost 6 bases. CDR3 protein: CASSFRDREENGYTF. CDR3 coding DNA: TGTGCCAGCAGTTTCCGGGACAGGGAAGAGAATGGCTACACCTTC.

The chain employs TRBV12-3 or TRBV12-4 and TRBJ1-5; D perhaps matches TRBD1 (5 bases). Trimming left V 6 bases short and J 7 bases short, with 16 bases between. This CDR3 has 14 residues. CDR3 amino acids: CASSRDASGQPQHF. CDR3 nucleotide sequence: TGTGCCAGCAGCCGGGACGCCTCGGGCCAGCCCCAGCATTTT.

This clonotype was found many times. The chain links TRBV5-1 to TRBJ2-4; maybe TRBD2 (5 bases). Per germline, CDR1 SGHRS and CDR2 YFSETQ. Between the trimmed V and J ends, which lost 4 bases and 1 base, there was a span of 24 bases. The CDR3 runs 19 residues. In DNA form, the CDR3 reads TGCGCCAGCAGCCTGGGATCCCTAGCCATGGGAGTGGCCAAAAACATTCAGTACTTC. Its protein product is CASSLGSLAMGVAKNIQYF. Variable domain in full (rest from reference TRBV5-1 and TRBJ2-4): KAGVTQTPRYLIKTRGQQVTLSCSPISGHRSVSWYQQTPGQGLQFLFEYFSETQRNKGNFPGRFSGRQFSNSRSEMNVSTLELGDSALYLCASSLGSLAMGVAKNIQYFGAGTRLSVL.

V and J are TRBV4-2 and TRBJ2-7; perhaps TRBD2 as D (7 bases). V lost 0 bases and J lost 7, with 19 bases in between. The CDR3 is made up of 16 amino acids. Germline CDR1 and CDR2: LGHNA and YNFKEQ. This CDR3 is CASSQDGGGGLREQYF. In DNA form, the CDR3 reads TGTGCCAGCAGCCAAGATGGGGGCGGGGGCTTGCGGGAGCAGTACTTC.

The chain carries TRBV7-9 and TRBJ1-5; D gene uncertain. V lost 2 bases, J lost 5 bases, and 10 bases lay in between. Germline V gene lookup returns CDR1 SEHNR and CDR2 FQNEAQ (reference sequence). CDR3 size: 14 residues. CDR3 residues: CASSLKGSDQPQHF. In DNA form, the CDR3 reads TGTGCCAGCAGCTTAAAGGGTTCCGATCAGCCCCAGCATTTT.

This clonotype was counted only a few times. V gene TRBV24-1 combines with J gene TRBJ2-2; the D gene is possibly TRBD1 (8 bases). The V and J ends lost 4 bases and 4 bases respectively, with 18 bases between them. This CDR3 is built from 17 residues. CDR1 is KGHDR and CDR2 is SFDVKD in the germline V gene. The CDR3 DNA sequence: TGTGCCACCAGTGAACCACCAGGGGGCGGGAGCACCGGGGAGCTGTTTTTT. Encoded protein: CATSEPPGGGSTGELFF.

This sequence joins TRBV10-1 and TRBJ2-2; no definite D call. CDR3 size: 14 residues. V was pared by 0 bases and J by 6 bases, with 8 bases between. Per the germline V gene, CDR1 is WNHNN and CDR2 is SYGVQD (reference sequence). CDR3 DNA: TGCGCCAGCAGTGAGTCCGTGGGCGCCGGGGAGCTGTTTTTT. This sequence encodes CASSESVGAGELFF.

This clonotype was seen at least ten times. The chain is built from TRBV6-5 and TRBJ2-1; 10 bases map to TRBD2. CDR1 and CDR2 (germline): MNHEY, SVGAGI. This CDR3 contains 15 residues. V shed 4 bases, J shed 10 bases, and the junction held 10 bases outside the gene matches. The CDR3 DNA is TGTGCCAGCAGTTTTAAGATAGCGGGAGGTTCGGAGCAGTTCTTC. Translated, it gives CASSFKIAGGSEQFF.

J is TRBJ2-1 and V is TRBV24-1, with D perhaps being TRBD1 or TRBD2 (5 bases each). Trimming took off 0 bases at V and 6 bases at J, with 17 bases between the two ends. CDR1 and CDR2 (germline): KGHDR, SFDVKD. The CDR3 loop spans 17 amino acids. The CDR3 loop is CATSDLQSSPGINEQFF. The CDR3 DNA is TGTGCCACCAGTGATTTGCAATCTAGCCCAGGGATCAATGAGCAGTTCTTC.

This clonotype has a handful of counts. V usage is TRBV4-1 and J usage is TRBJ2-7; D remains unclear. CDR3 size: 14 residues. The V gene lost 1 base and the J gene lost 2 bases, with 9 bases spanning the gap. Germline assignment: CDR1 MGHRA and CDR2 YSYEKL. CDR3 sequence reads: CASSQVIQAYEQYF. The DNA for the CDR3 is TGCGCCAGCAGCCAAGTCATCCAGGCCTACGAGCAGTACTTC.

This clonotype appeared many times. The genes are TRBV29-1 and TRBJ1-4; D is uncertain. The CDR3 extends over 13 amino acids. Germline V gene sequence: CDR1 SQVTM, CDR2 ANQGSEA. Trimming took 7 bases from V and 3 from J, leaving 12 bases between them. The CDR3 nucleotides are TGCAGCGGGCGTAGGTCGGCTAATGAAAAACTGTTTTTT. As protein: CSGRRSANEKLFF. The full variable domain, completed using reference TRBV29-1 and TRBJ1-4, is SAVISQKPSRDICQRGTSLTIQCQVDSQVTMMFWYRQQPGQSLTLIATANQGSEATYESGFVIDKFPISRPNLTFSTLTVSNMSPEDSSIYLCSGRRSANEKLFFGSGTQLSVL.

This clonotype was seen repeatedly, ten times or more. The chain combines TRBV9 with TRBJ2-3; D is uncertain. The CDR3 runs 13 residues. Germline V lookup: CDR1 SGDLS, CDR2 YYNGEE. V shed 0 bases and J shed 6 bases, with 8 bases lying between them. The CDR3 reads CASSVAYGDTQYF. The CDR3 nucleotides read TGTGCCAGCAGCGTAGCCTATGGGGATACGCAGTATTTT.

To note about this clonotype: This clone may be a read error of a much larger clone one base away. This chain links TRBV12-3 or TRBV12-4 with TRBJ2-1, with 7 nucleotides matching TRBD2. The CDR3 is 15 residues long. Trimming removed 3 bases from V and 3 bases from J; junction bases left unmatched: 5. CDR3 sequence (DNA): TGTGCCAGCAGTTTTGGGACTACCGGCTACAATGAGCAGTTCTTC. Its protein is CASSFGTTGYNEQFF.

This clonotype occurred once. One end of the junction does not line up with germline, which may come from a read error. The rearrangement joins TRBV7-2 to TRBJ2-3; D may match TRBD1 or TRBD2 (5 bases each). This CDR3 spans 14 amino acids. Germline CDR1 and CDR2: SGHTA and FQGNSA. CDR3: CASGFGTYTDTQYF. In nucleotides, the CDR3 is TGTGCCAGCGGCTTCGGGACGTACACAGATACGCAGTATTTT.

This clonotype was detected only a few times. This sequence joins TRBV28 and TRBJ2-1; tentatively, D is TRBD2 (7 bases). The V end was cut by 2 bases, the J end by 11 bases, with 25 bases between. The CDR3 extends over 17 amino acids. The germline V gene has CDR1 MDHEN and CDR2 SYDVKM. DNA for the CDR3: TGTGCCAGCAGTTTAATCGGCGGGGGCTCCACACGGGCGAAGCAGTTCTTC. This translates into CASSLIGGGSTRAKQFF.

This clonotype was detected ten times or more. The chain uses TRBV27 and TRBJ1-5; D unresolved. V gave up 9 bases and J gave up 3 bases, with 9 bases separating them. CDR1 and CDR2 (germline): MNHEY, SMNVEV (reference sequence). This CDR3 contains 12 residues. CDR3 protein: CASGGNNQPQHF. The CDR3 nucleotides are TGTGCCAGTGGAGGGAACAATCAGCCCCAGCATTTT.

This clonotype was detected ten times or more. The V and J genes are TRBV4-2 and TRBJ2-5, with a weak D call TRBD1 (6 bases). CDR1 is LGHNA and CDR2 is YNFKEQ in the germline V gene. This CDR3 is built from 15 residues. V was clipped by 0 bases and J by 7 bases, with 15 bases between them. The CDR3 DNA sequence: TGTGCCAGCAGCCAAGAACAGGGCGCCTCGGGGACCCAGTACTTC. Translated, it gives CASSQEQGASGTQYF.

The chain recombines TRBV5-5 with TRBJ2-1; D unresolved. This CDR3 has 15 amino acids. In germline, CDR1 is SGHKS, CDR2 YYEKEE (reference sequence). Trimming left V 4 bases short and J 3 bases short, with 14 bases between. In nucleotides, the CDR3 is TGTGCCAGCAGCCTCGGGCCGCTCTGCTACAATGAGCAGTTCTTC. Translated: CASSLGPLCYNEQFF. The variable domain in full, completed from reference TRBV5-5 and TRBJ2-1, reads DAGVTQSPTHLIKTRGQQVTLRCSPISGHKSVSWYQQVLGQGPQFIFQYYEKEERGRGNFPDRFSARQFPNYSSELNVNALLLGDSALYLCASSLGPLCYNEQFFGPGTRLTVL.

This clonotype came up a few times. The DNA of the CDR3 is TGTGCCAGCAGTCAACAGGGATACGAGCAGTACTTC. It specifies CASSQQGYEQYF. The V gene is TRBV12-3 or TRBV12-4, the J gene TRBJ2-7; a possible D gene is TRBD1 (6 bases). V was shortened by 5 bases and J by 4 bases, with 9 bases between the two germline ends. This CDR3 comprises 12 residues.

There are many counts of this clonotype. This rearrangement joins TRBV12-3 or TRBV12-4 to TRBJ1-6; tentative D call: TRBD1 (5 bases). The CDR3 loop spans 14 amino acids. Trimming took 5 bases from V and 5 from J, leaving 10 bases between them. The CDR3 sequence: CASSGGHNNSPLHF. CDR3 coding DNA: TGTGCCAGCAGTGGCGGACACAATAATTCACCCCTCCACTTT.

The rearrangement links TRBV5-4 to TRBJ2-5; D is possibly TRBD2 (6 bases). The CDR3 has 14 amino acids. Germline V gives CDR1 SGHNT, CDR2 YYREEE (reference sequence). The V end was cut by 2 bases, the J end by 2 bases, with 10 bases between. The CDR3 region is CASSFRAGQETQYF. DNA of the CDR3: TGTGCCAGCAGCTTCCGGGCGGGACAAGAGACCCAGTACTTC.

The chain has TRBV3-1 and TRBJ2-2; D is unresolved. CDR1 LGHDT and CDR2 YNNKEL come from the germline V gene (reference sequence). The CDR3 totals 16 residues. Trimming removed 3 bases from V and 3 bases from J, with 14 bases in between. The CDR3 DNA reads TGTGCCAGCAGCCAGGGTCAGACCTCTTACACCGGGGAGCTGTTTTTT. It specifies CASSQGQTSYTGELFF.